A selection of T cell receptor beta chains follows, all from one sample in a study of a mutant IDH1 vaccine in newly diagnosed glioma. Which antigens these TCRs recognize remains unknown. Profiling relied on immunoSEQ multiplex PCR, and the TCRdb table lists in-frame clones only, not all of them. Of tens of thousands of clones listed, around four fifths are singletons. This specimen was PBMCs, taken from a glioma patient whose treatment included an IDH1 peptide vaccine. Source of these receptors: a man younger than 40 with glioma. Each CDR3 is given with its conserved first and last residue. Each record gives: V gene, CDR3 length, J gene, clone size, D gene, CDR3 DNA, CDR3 protein. D genes are given only for firm matches. The size of a clone is reported for some rows only, either as once, few or many, or as a class for expanded clones.

>TRBV9|13|TRBJ1-2|.|.
TGTGCCAGCAGCGTACAGGGTGGCTATGGCTACACCTTC
CASSVQGGYGYTF
>TRBV5-6|14|TRBJ2-6|.|.
TGTGCCAGCAGCTATGGATCTGGGGCCAACGTCCTGACTTTC
CASSYGSGANVLTF
>TRBV4-1|18|TRBJ1-4|.|TRBD1
TGCGCCAGCAGCCAACCTCGACGGGCAGGGGGGCCTAATGAAAAACTGTTTTTT
CASSQPRRAGGPNEKLFF
>TRBV5-5|18|TRBJ1-2|once|TRBD1
TGTGCCAGCAGCCCGGGGACAGGAGGGGTGATGGGTAACTATGGCTACACCTTC
CASSPGTGGVMGNYGYTF
>TRBV5-1|16|TRBJ2-1|.|.
TGCGCCAGCAGCTTGGTTCCGGGGGCTACTCGGGATGAGCAGTTCTTC
CASSLVPGATRDEQFF
>TRBV5-5|15|TRBJ1-5|.|TRBD1
TGTGCCAGCAGCGGGGGACAGGGCAGCAATCAGCCCCAGCATTTT
CASSGGQGSNQPQHF
>TRBV14|15|TRBJ2-1|once|.
TGTGCCAGCAGCCAAGTTGGGGGACACTACAATGAGCAGTTCTTC
CASSQVGGHYNEQFF
>TRBV11-2|13|TRBJ2-6|few|.
TGTGCCAGCACCAACTCTGGGGCCAACGTCCTGACTTTC
CASTNSGANVLTF
>TRBV29-1|14|TRBJ1-2|once|.
TGCAGCGTTGAAGAAGAGGGACCCAACTATGGCTACACCTTC
CSVEEEGPNYGYTF
>TRBV6-1|12|TRBJ1-2|.|.
TGTGCCAGCAGTACCGACAGGTTTGGCTACACCTTC
CASSTDRFGYTF
>TRBV11-2|13|TRBJ2-7|few|.
TGTGCCAGCACCACCACAGGGTCCTACGAGCAGTACTTC
CASTTTGSYEQYF
>TRBV6-5|13|TRBJ1-1|.|TRBD1
TGTGCCAGCACTCAACAGGGGACGACGGAGGCTTTCTTT
CASTQQGTTEAFF
>TRBV4-2|17|TRBJ1-3|.|.
TGTGCCAGCAGCCAAACCGGCTCAGGGGTCTCTGGAAACACCATATATTTT
CASSQTGSGVSGNTIYF
>TRBV6-6|16|TRBJ2-7|.|.
TGTGCCAGCAGTTACTCGAGGGCAGACAGCACCTACGAGCAGTACTTC
CASSYSRADSTYEQYF
>TRBV7-7|13|TRBJ2-7|.|TRBD2
TGTGCCAGCAGCCCCGGGGGGGCCTACGAGCAGTACTTC
CASSPGGAYEQYF
>TRBV5-1|16|TRBJ2-2|.|TRBD1
TGCGCCAGCAGCTGGGGACAGGGGGCTATCTCCGGGGAGCTGTTTTTT
CASSWGQGAISGELFF
>TRBV6-5|14|TRBJ1-2|.|.
TGTGCCAGCAGTTCAGGGGTACCCAACTATGGCTACACCTTC
CASSSGVPNYGYTF
>TRBV7-2|16|TRBJ1-5|.|TRBD1
TGTGCCAGCAGCTTAGAGGGGACAGGGAGAAATCAGCCCCAGCATTTT
CASSLEGTGRNQPQHF
>TRBV7-9|14|TRBJ1-1|.|.
TGTGCCAGCAGCTTATCAGGCACGAAGTCTGAAGCTTTCTTT
CASSLSGTKSEAFF
>TRBV5-1|15|TRBJ1-5|.|.
TGCGCCAGCAGCTTGTCCGGGAGCACTAATCAGCCCCAGCATTTT
CASSLSGSTNQPQHF
>TRBV7-9|16|TRBJ1-2|.|.
TGTGCCAGCAGCTTAGCGGTTGGGGCGACTGGATATGGCTACACCTTC
CASSLAVGATGYGYTF
>TRBV27|12|TRBJ2-1|.|.
TGTGCCAGCAGTTTTAAAGGGGATGAGCAGTTCTTC
CASSFKGDEQFF
>TRBV6-5|14|TRBJ2-4|.|.
TGTGCCACCAAACCATCAGGGGCGCTGGACATTCAGTACTTC
CATKPSGALDIQYF
>TRBV7-9|12|TRBJ2-7|.|.
TGTGCCAGCAGCTTAGGGACCTACGAGCAGTACTTC
CASSLGTYEQYF
>TRBV6-5|16|TRBJ2-1|.|.
TGTGCCAGCAGTTACTTTGGGGGAGACTCCTACAATGAGCAGTTCTTC
CASSYFGGDSYNEQFF
>TRBV4-2|19|TRBJ1-1|few|.
TGTGCCAGCAGCCAAGATGGTTTGGGGGCGATGAGGACGAACACTGAAGCTTTCTTT
CASSQDGLGAMRTNTEAFF
>TRBV11-2|16|TRBJ1-2|.|.
TGTGCCAGCAGGTCTATTACAGGGACCCCTAACTATGGCTACACCTTC
CASRSITGTPNYGYTF
>TRBV15|16|TRBJ2-3|once|TRBD1
TGTGCCACCAGCAAATACAGGGGGCAAGGTGGAGATACGCAGTATTTT
CATSKYRGQGGDTQYF
>TRBV2|15|TRBJ1-2|.|.
TGTGCCAGCAGCCAGGACAGCTCCCCGGGCTATGGCTACACCTTC
CASSQDSSPGYGYTF
>TRBV25-1|14|TRBJ1-5|once|.
TGTGCCAGCAGTGACAGTTATAGCAATCAGCCCCAGCATTTT
CASSDSYSNQPQHF
>TRBV6-4|16|TRBJ2-3|.|TRBD2
TGTGCCAGCAGTGACCTGACTAGCGGGGGGGCGGATACGCAGTATTTT
CASSDLTSGGADTQYF
>TRBV12-5|14|TRBJ1-2|.|.
TGTGCTAGTGGACCCACCTCCAGAGACTATGGCTACACCTTC
CASGPTSRDYGYTF
>TRBV19|15|TRBJ2-7|.|.
TGTGCCAGTAGTATAGTAGGAGGGGGTAACAACGAGCAGTACTTC
CASSIVGGGNNEQYF
>TRBV18|14|TRBJ1-4|.|TRBD1
TGTGCCAGCTCACGTTCAGGGGGAGATGAAAAACTGTTTTTT
CASSRSGGDEKLFF
>TRBV6-4|13|TRBJ1-1|.|.
TGTGCCAGCAGTTCAACAGGAGGCACTGAAGCTTTCTTT
CASSSTGGTEAFF
>TRBV4-1|15|TRBJ2-7|once|TRBD1
TGCGCCAGCAGCCACCACCAACAGGGGGCCTACGAGCAGTACTTC
CASSHHQQGAYEQYF
>TRBV4-1|13|TRBJ1-2|.|.
TGCGCCAGCAGCCAAGTTGAAGGTATAGGCTACACCTTC
CASSQVEGIGYTF
>TRBV11-2|15|TRBJ2-5|once|.
TGTGCCAGCAGCTTAGATTTGCCCCTCCAAGAGACCCAGTACTTC
CASSLDLPLQETQYF
>TRBV27|16|TRBJ2-3|.|TRBD2
TGTGCCAGCAGTATCGGGACTAGCGGGAGGACAGATACGCAGTATTTT
CASSIGTSGRTDTQYF
>TRBV4-1|18|TRBJ2-5|.|TRBD2
TGCGCCAGCAGCCAAGATTTAGGACTAGCGGGGGGCCAAGAGACCCAGTACTTC
CASSQDLGLAGGQETQYF
>TRBV5-1|14|TRBJ2-7|once|TRBD1
TGCGCCAGCAGCTTGGGACAGGGTATATACGAGCAGTACTTC
CASSLGQGIYEQYF
>TRBV9|17|TRBJ1-1|few|.
TGTGCCAGCAGCGCAATGGGCAGGAGCGGCATGAACACTGAAGCTTTCTTT
CASSAMGRSGMNTEAFF
>TRBV30|15|TRBJ2-2|medium-sized|.
TGTGCCTGGAGTGTACTGGGAAGAGACACCGGGGAGCTGTTTTTT
CAWSVLGRDTGELFF
>TRBV5-5|14|TRBJ1-5|.|.
TGTGCCAGCAGCCCCCTGGGGGGCGGGCAGCCCCAGCATTTT
CASSPLGGGQPQHF
>TRBV19|15|TRBJ1-2|once|TRBD1
TGTGCCAGCTTGGACTCCGGGGACAGAACTATTGGCTACACCTTC
CASLDSGDRTIGYTF
>TRBV15|15|TRBJ1-3|.|.
TGTGCCACCAGCAGAGGACAGTACTCTGGAAACACCATATATTTT
CATSRGQYSGNTIYF
>TRBV2|15|TRBJ1-2|.|.
TGTGCCAGCAGTCCGGGAGTCGGGTCTAACTATGGCTACACCTTC
CASSPGVGSNYGYTF
>TRBV5-1|17|TRBJ2-2|.|TRBD1
TGCGCCAGCAGCATACCGGGACAGGGGGCGAGCACCGGGGAGCTGTTTTTT
CASSIPGQGASTGELFF
>TRBV7-9|12|TRBJ1-1|.|.
TGTGCCAGCAGCTTTCAGAACACTGAAGCTTTCTTT
CASSFQNTEAFF
>TRBV18|15|TRBJ1-2|.|.
TGTGCCAGCTCACCGGACAGCTCATCTAACTACGGCTACACCTTC
CASSPDSSSNYGYTF
>TRBV7-2|15|TRBJ1-6|.|.
TGTGCCAGCAGCTTTATGAGCTCCTATAATTCACCCCTCCACTTT
CASSFMSSYNSPLHF
>TRBV6-5|14|TRBJ1-1|.|.
TGTGCCAGCAGTTACGGTTACATGGAGGCTGAAGCTTTCTTT
CASSYGYMEAEAFF
>TRBV5-1|15|TRBJ1-6|.|.
TGCGCCAGCAGCTTGGTCTCAGGGATGATATCACCCCTCCACTTT
CASSLVSGMISPLHF
>TRBV30|13|TRBJ1-1|few|.
TGTGCCTTACGTCGGGACACGAACACTGAAGCTTTCTTT
CALRRDTNTEAFF
>TRBV4-1|16|TRBJ2-2|.|.
TGCGCCAGCAGAACCGTCCGGGGGGCAAAGGCCGGGGAGCTGTTTTTT
CASRTVRGAKAGELFF
>TRBV10-3|13|TRBJ2-3|.|TRBD1
TGTGCCCACAGTCAGGGGGGCACAGATACGCAGTATTTT
CAHSQGGTDTQYF
>TRBV19|15|TRBJ1-2|few|TRBD1
TGTGCCAGCGGCGATCCGGGACAGGGGAAACGTGGCTACACCTTC
CASGDPGQGKRGYTF
>TRBV7-7|13|TRBJ1-1|.|.
TGTGCCAGCAGCTTAGATGGGGACACTGAAGCTTTCTTT
CASSLDGDTEAFF
>TRBV18|15|TRBJ1-5|.|TRBD1
TGTGCCAGCTCAGACGGACAGGGCGGGGGTCAGCCCCAGCATTTT
CASSDGQGGGQPQHF